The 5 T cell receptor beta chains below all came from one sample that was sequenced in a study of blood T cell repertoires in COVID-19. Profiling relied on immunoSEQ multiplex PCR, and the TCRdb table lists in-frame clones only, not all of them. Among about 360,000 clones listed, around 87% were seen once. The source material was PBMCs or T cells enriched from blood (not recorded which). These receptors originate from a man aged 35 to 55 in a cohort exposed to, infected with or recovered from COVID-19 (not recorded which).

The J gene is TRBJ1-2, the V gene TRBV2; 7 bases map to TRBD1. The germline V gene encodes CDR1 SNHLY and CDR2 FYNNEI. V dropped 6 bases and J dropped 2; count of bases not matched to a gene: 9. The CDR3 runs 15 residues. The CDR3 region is CASRRDRETNYGYTF. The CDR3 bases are TGTGCCAGCAGACGCGACAGGGAGACAAACTATGGCTACACCTTC. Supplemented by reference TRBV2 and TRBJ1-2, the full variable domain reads EPEVTQTPSHQVTQMGQEVILRCVPISNHLYFYWYRQILGQKVEFLVSFYNNEISEKSEIFDDQFSVERPDGSNFTLKIRSTKLEDSAMYFCASRRDRETNYGYTFGSGTRLTVV.

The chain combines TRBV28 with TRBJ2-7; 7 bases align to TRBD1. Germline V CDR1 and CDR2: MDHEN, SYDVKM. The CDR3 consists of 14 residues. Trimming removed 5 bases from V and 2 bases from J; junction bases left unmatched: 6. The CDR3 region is CASSKGTAAYEQYF. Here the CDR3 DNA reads TGTGCCAGCAGTAAAGGGACAGCTGCCTACGAGCAGTACTTC.

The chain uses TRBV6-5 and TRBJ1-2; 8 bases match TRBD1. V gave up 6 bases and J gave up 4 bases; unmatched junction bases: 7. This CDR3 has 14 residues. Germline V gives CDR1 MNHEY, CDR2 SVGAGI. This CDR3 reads CASRQDRDGYGYTF. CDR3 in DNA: TGTGCCAGCAGACAGGACAGGGATGGCTATGGCTACACCTTC.

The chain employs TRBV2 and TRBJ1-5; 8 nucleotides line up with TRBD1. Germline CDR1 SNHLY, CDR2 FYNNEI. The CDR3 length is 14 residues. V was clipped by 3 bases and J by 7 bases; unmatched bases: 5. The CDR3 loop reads CASSERQGNQPQHF. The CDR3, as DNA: TGTGCCAGCAGTGAGAGACAGGGGAACCAGCCCCAGCATTTT.

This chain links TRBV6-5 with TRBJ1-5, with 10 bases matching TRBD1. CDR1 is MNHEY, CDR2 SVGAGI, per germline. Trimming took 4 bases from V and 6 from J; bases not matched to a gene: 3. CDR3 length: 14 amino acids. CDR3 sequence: CASSSGTGAQPQHF. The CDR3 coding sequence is TGTGCCAGCAGTTCCGGGACAGGGGCTCAGCCCCAGCATTTT.